This is a list of T cell receptor beta chains from one sample in a study of blood T cells in healthy people across ages. MiXCR, applied by TCRdb to the 5' RACE reads, yields one record per CDR3 protein. The sample has 1,300,000 or so distinct CDR3 sequences, 55% to 75% seen once. Sequenced material: blood. These receptors originate from a young man in good health. Both conserved end residues are part of each CDR3. A D gene is named only where the DNA matches it firmly. Clone size is given for some rows only: seen once, a few or many times, or a class if the clone is expanded.

cdr3_nt: TGTGCCAGCAGAGGACCGGGGGGGCGGACAGATACGCAGTATTTT
cdr3_aa: CASRGPGGRTDTQYF
v_call: TRBV4-2
clone_size: .
j_call: TRBJ2-3
d_call: TRBD2

cdr3_nt: TGTGCCAGCAGTCCGGGACTAGACAGACCCTCCTACGAGCAGTACTTC
cdr3_aa: CASSPGLDRPSYEQYF
v_call: TRBV6-5
clone_size: .
j_call: TRBJ2-7
d_call: TRBD2

cdr3_nt: TGTGCCAGCACCTCGGGACAGGGGTCCTACGAGCAGTACTTC
cdr3_aa: CASTSGQGSYEQYF
v_call: TRBV11-2
clone_size: .
j_call: TRBJ2-7
d_call: TRBD1

cdr3_nt: TGCAGTGCTAGTGGGACAGGGGTCTCCTACGAGCAGTACTTC
cdr3_aa: CSASGTGVSYEQYF
v_call: TRBV20-1
clone_size: few
j_call: TRBJ2-7
d_call: TRBD1

cdr3_nt: TGTGCCAGCAGTTTTATCGCCCGCACAGATACGCAGTATTTT
cdr3_aa: CASSFIARTDTQYF
v_call: TRBV12-3/TRBV12-4
clone_size: few
j_call: TRBJ2-3
d_call: .

cdr3_nt: TGTGCCAGCAGCTCCAATACAGGGCTCTATGGCTACACCTTC
cdr3_aa: CASSSNTGLYGYTF
v_call: TRBV7-9
clone_size: few
j_call: TRBJ1-2
d_call: .

cdr3_nt: TGCGCCAGCAGCTCCGACAGGGGGCCAGGAAACACCATATATTTT
cdr3_aa: CASSSDRGPGNTIYF
v_call: TRBV5-1
clone_size: .
j_call: TRBJ1-3
d_call: TRBD1

cdr3_nt: TGTGCCAGCAGCCTGGGCCAGTGGGACCTCAGCTACGAGCAGTACTTC
cdr3_aa: CASSLGQWDLSYEQYF
v_call: TRBV5-4
clone_size: once
j_call: TRBJ2-7
d_call: .

cdr3_nt: TGTGCCAGCAGATTAGCACAGTCGGGAGAGACCCAGTACTTC
cdr3_aa: CASRLAQSGETQYF
v_call: TRBV11-2
clone_size: few
j_call: TRBJ2-5
d_call: .

cdr3_nt: TGTGCCAGCAGCTTAGCGGCTAGCGGGGGACTATCTGGGGCCAACGTCCTGACTTTC
cdr3_aa: CASSLAASGGLSGANVLTF
v_call: TRBV7-8
clone_size: .
j_call: TRBJ2-6
d_call: TRBD2

cdr3_nt: TGTGCCTGGAGCCCTCAACTAGCGAGGGGTACGCAGTATTTT
cdr3_aa: CAWSPQLARGTQYF
v_call: TRBV30
clone_size: .
j_call: TRBJ2-3
d_call: TRBD2

cdr3_nt: TGTGCCAGCAGGTCGGACACAGATGCAACTTACGAGCAGTACTTC
cdr3_aa: CASRSDTDATYEQYF
v_call: TRBV25-1
clone_size: .
j_call: TRBJ2-7
d_call: .

cdr3_nt: TGTGCCAGCTGGGACGGATTTTATAATTCACCCCTCCACTTT
cdr3_aa: CASWDGFYNSPLHF
v_call: TRBV6-1
clone_size: .
j_call: TRBJ1-6
d_call: .

cdr3_nt: TGCGCCAGCAGCCCCCTATCCTGGGGGGCGAGCGAGACCCAGTACTTC
cdr3_aa: CASSPLSWGASETQYF
v_call: TRBV4-1
clone_size: .
j_call: TRBJ2-5
d_call: .

cdr3_nt: TGCGCCAGCAGCCAAGAGGTCAAGTACTATGGCTACACCTTC
cdr3_aa: CASSQEVKYYGYTF
v_call: TRBV4-3
clone_size: .
j_call: TRBJ1-2
d_call: .

cdr3_nt: TGCGCCAGCAGCCAAACAGATCCAACTAACTATGGCTACACCTTC
cdr3_aa: CASSQTDPTNYGYTF
v_call: TRBV4-1
clone_size: .
j_call: TRBJ1-2
d_call: .

cdr3_nt: TGTGCCAGCAGCTTAGTTAGGCGGGACAAGGGTCAGCCCCAGCATTTT
cdr3_aa: CASSLVRRDKGQPQHF
v_call: TRBV11-2
clone_size: .
j_call: TRBJ1-5
d_call: .

cdr3_nt: TGTGCCAGCAGTCCAGTCAGTTCACCCCTCCACTTT
cdr3_aa: CASSPVSSPLHF
v_call: TRBV6-6
clone_size: many
j_call: TRBJ1-6
d_call: .

cdr3_nt: TGCGCCAGCAGCTTACCTCCGGACAGCTCCTACAATGAGCAGTTCTTC
cdr3_aa: CASSLPPDSSYNEQFF
v_call: TRBV7-6
clone_size: .
j_call: TRBJ2-1
d_call: .

cdr3_nt: TGTGCCAGCAGCGCAGATTCACCCCTCCACTTT
cdr3_aa: CASSADSPLHF
v_call: TRBV7-9
clone_size: .
j_call: TRBJ1-6
d_call: .

cdr3_nt: TGTGCTAGCAGGTATACAGGGTCTCCCTACGAGCAGTACTTC
cdr3_aa: CASRYTGSPYEQYF
v_call: TRBV12-3/TRBV12-4
clone_size: few
j_call: TRBJ2-7
d_call: .

cdr3_nt: TGTGCCAGCAGCAAGCGACGGGGGAACACTGAAGCTTTCTTT
cdr3_aa: CASSKRRGNTEAFF
v_call: TRBV5-6
clone_size: .
j_call: TRBJ1-1
d_call: .

cdr3_nt: TGCAGTGCTAGAGAGTGGGGGGGGGACCTCTACGAGCAGTACTTC
cdr3_aa: CSAREWGGDLYEQYF
v_call: TRBV20-1
clone_size: .
j_call: TRBJ2-7
d_call: TRBD2

cdr3_nt: TGTGCCAGCAGACTTACAGGGACCGTCACTGAAGCTTTCTTT
cdr3_aa: CASRLTGTVTEAFF
v_call: TRBV7-2
clone_size: few
j_call: TRBJ1-1
d_call: .

cdr3_nt: TGCGCCAGCAGCCTTGGCGCGACTCCTGGGGCCAACGTCCTGACTTTC
cdr3_aa: CASSLGATPGANVLTF
v_call: TRBV4-1
clone_size: .
j_call: TRBJ2-6
d_call: .

cdr3_nt: TGTGCCATCAGCCTAGCCCCCAACAGCCACGAGCAGTACTTC
cdr3_aa: CAISLAPNSHEQYF
v_call: TRBV7-9
clone_size: .
j_call: TRBJ2-7
d_call: .

cdr3_nt: TGCGCCAGCAGCCATAGAGCTGCTGGCACCGGCCTCTACAATGAGCAGTTCTTC
cdr3_aa: CASSHRAAGTGLYNEQFF
v_call: TRBV4-1
clone_size: many
j_call: TRBJ2-1
d_call: .

cdr3_nt: TGTGCCAGCAGTTACTCGACGCGGACAGATACGCAGTATTTT
cdr3_aa: CASSYSTRTDTQYF
v_call: TRBV6-5
clone_size: few
j_call: TRBJ2-3
d_call: .

cdr3_nt: TGTGCCAGCAGCTTACTGTTCTCTAGCTACAATGAGCAGTTCTTC
cdr3_aa: CASSLLFSSYNEQFF
v_call: TRBV7-2
clone_size: few
j_call: TRBJ2-1
d_call: .

cdr3_nt: TGTGCCACCAGCCGGAGCACTGAAGCTTTCTTT
cdr3_aa: CATSRSTEAFF
v_call: TRBV15
clone_size: .
j_call: TRBJ1-1
d_call: .

cdr3_nt: TGCGCCAGCCATCTAGCGGGCGAAGAGACCCAGTACTTC
cdr3_aa: CASHLAGEETQYF
v_call: TRBV10-2
clone_size: few
j_call: TRBJ2-5
d_call: TRBD2

cdr3_nt: TGTGCCAGCAGCTTAGGAACGTCCGGGGAGCTGTTTTTT
cdr3_aa: CASSLGTSGELFF
v_call: TRBV11-2
clone_size: .
j_call: TRBJ2-2
d_call: .

cdr3_nt: TGCGCCAGCAGCCAAGAGTTAGGCTCAAGACACAATGAGCAGTACTTC
cdr3_aa: CASSQELGSRHNEQYF
v_call: TRBV4-1
clone_size: .
j_call: TRBJ2-7
d_call: .

cdr3_nt: TGCGCCAGCAGCCAAGATAGGGAGAGACCCCTCCACTTT
cdr3_aa: CASSQDRERPLHF
v_call: TRBV4-3
clone_size: .
j_call: TRBJ1-6
d_call: .

cdr3_nt: TGTGCCAGCAGCGAAACTAGGTTGGGCACAGATACGCAGTATTTT
cdr3_aa: CASSETRLGTDTQYF
v_call: TRBV7-9
clone_size: .
j_call: TRBJ2-3
d_call: .

cdr3_nt: TGTGCCAGCAGTGAAGCCGGGACTTTCCAAGAGACCCAGTACTTC
cdr3_aa: CASSEAGTFQETQYF
v_call: TRBV6-1
clone_size: .
j_call: TRBJ2-5
d_call: .

cdr3_nt: TGCAGTCTTCTGGGGGAGGGCGCAGAGACCCAGTACTTC
cdr3_aa: CSLLGEGAETQYF
v_call: TRBV20-1
clone_size: .
j_call: TRBJ2-5
d_call: TRBD2

cdr3_nt: TGTGCCAGCAACAGGCCGTCTTACGAGCAGTACTTC
cdr3_aa: CASNRPSYEQYF
v_call: TRBV28
clone_size: few
j_call: TRBJ2-7
d_call: .

cdr3_nt: TGTGCCAGCGCGCATTGGAGAGGAGGCGAGCAGTACTTC
cdr3_aa: CASAHWRGGEQYF
v_call: TRBV14
clone_size: .
j_call: TRBJ2-7
d_call: .

cdr3_nt: TGTGCCAGCAGTTACTCCCAGGGGGGCGAAGCTTTCTTT
cdr3_aa: CASSYSQGGEAFF
v_call: TRBV6-5
clone_size: .
j_call: TRBJ1-1
d_call: TRBD1

cdr3_nt: TGCGCCAGCAGCCAAGAATTGGGATTCGATGAGCAGTTCTTC
cdr3_aa: CASSQELGFDEQFF
v_call: TRBV4-1
clone_size: .
j_call: TRBJ2-1
d_call: .

cdr3_nt: TGTGCCAGCAGCCCTGTCTTAGGCAACTACAATGAGCAGTTCTTC
cdr3_aa: CASSPVLGNYNEQFF
v_call: TRBV3-1
clone_size: .
j_call: TRBJ2-1
d_call: .

cdr3_nt: TGCGCCAGCAGCTTGGAGGGGCTGGGCAATGAGCAGTTCTTC
cdr3_aa: CASSLEGLGNEQFF
v_call: TRBV5-1
clone_size: .
j_call: TRBJ2-1
d_call: .

cdr3_nt: TGTGCCAGCTCACCTCAGGGGGCCAGGGAGACCCAGTACTTC
cdr3_aa: CASSPQGARETQYF
v_call: TRBV18
clone_size: once
j_call: TRBJ2-5
d_call: TRBD1

cdr3_nt: TGTGCCAGCAGCAAGGGTCACGTGGTACAGGGGGCGCGAGATGAGCAGTTCTTC
cdr3_aa: CASSKGHVVQGARDEQFF
v_call: TRBV14
clone_size: once
j_call: TRBJ2-1
d_call: TRBD1

cdr3_nt: TGTACCAGCAGCTTAGGGTTATTGGGCGAGCAGTACTTC
cdr3_aa: CTSSLGLLGEQYF
v_call: TRBV7-2
clone_size: .
j_call: TRBJ2-7
d_call: .

cdr3_nt: TGCGCCAGCAGCTTGGCGGGGACTCGCACAGATACGCAGTATTTT
cdr3_aa: CASSLAGTRTDTQYF
v_call: TRBV5-1
clone_size: few
j_call: TRBJ2-3
d_call: .

cdr3_nt: TGTGCCAGCAGCCCCGTCGGGCTAGCGGGGAACACCGGGGAGCTGTTTTTT
cdr3_aa: CASSPVGLAGNTGELFF
v_call: TRBV7-8
clone_size: .
j_call: TRBJ2-2
d_call: TRBD2